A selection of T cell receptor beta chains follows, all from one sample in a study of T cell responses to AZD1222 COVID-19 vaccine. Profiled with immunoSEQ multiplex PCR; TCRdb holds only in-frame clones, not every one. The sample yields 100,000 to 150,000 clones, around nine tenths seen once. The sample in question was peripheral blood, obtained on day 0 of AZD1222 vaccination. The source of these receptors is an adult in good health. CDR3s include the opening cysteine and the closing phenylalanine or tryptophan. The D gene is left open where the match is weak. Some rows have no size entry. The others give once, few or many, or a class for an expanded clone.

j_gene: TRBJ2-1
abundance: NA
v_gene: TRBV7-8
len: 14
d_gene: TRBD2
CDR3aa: CASSQTSVDNEQFF
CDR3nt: TGTGCCAGCAGCCAGACTAGCGTGGACAATGAGCAGTTCTTC

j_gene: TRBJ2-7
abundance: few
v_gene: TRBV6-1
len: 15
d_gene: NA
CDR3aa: CASSEGDTTTYEQYF
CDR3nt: TGTGCCAGCAGTGAAGGGGACACAACTACCTACGAGCAGTACTTC

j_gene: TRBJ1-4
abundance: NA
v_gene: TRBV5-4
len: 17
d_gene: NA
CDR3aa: CASSLDLNQGRSEKLFF
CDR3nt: TGTGCCAGCAGCTTGGATCTTAACCAGGGGAGGAGCGAAAAACTGTTTTTT

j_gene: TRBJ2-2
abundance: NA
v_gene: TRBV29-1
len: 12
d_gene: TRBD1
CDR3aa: CSAPRGTGELFF
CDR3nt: TGCAGCGCCCCCAGGGGGACCGGGGAGCTGTTTTTT

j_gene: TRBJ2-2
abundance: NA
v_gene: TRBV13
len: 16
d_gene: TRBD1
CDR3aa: CASSLRQGRGTGELFF
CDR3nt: TGTGCCAGCAGCTTAAGACAGGGGCGCGGCACCGGGGAGCTGTTTTTT

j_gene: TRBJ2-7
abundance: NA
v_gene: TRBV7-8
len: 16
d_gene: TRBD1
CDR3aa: CASSLLSGQGAYEQYF
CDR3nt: TGTGCCAGCAGCTTACTTTCCGGACAGGGTGCGTACGAGCAGTACTTC

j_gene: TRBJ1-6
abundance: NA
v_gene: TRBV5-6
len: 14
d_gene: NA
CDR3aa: CASSPRNYNSPLHF
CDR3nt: TGTGCCAGCAGCCCACGAAACTATAATTCACCCCTCCACTTT

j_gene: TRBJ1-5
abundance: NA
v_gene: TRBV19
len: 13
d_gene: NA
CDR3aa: CASSEGVGQPQHF
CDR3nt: TGTGCCAGTAGTGAAGGGGTCGGGCAGCCCCAGCATTTT

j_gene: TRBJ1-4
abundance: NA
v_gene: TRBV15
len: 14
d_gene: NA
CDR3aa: CATSTDPGDEKLFF
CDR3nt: TGTGCCACCAGCACGGACCCGGGGGATGAAAAACTGTTTTTT

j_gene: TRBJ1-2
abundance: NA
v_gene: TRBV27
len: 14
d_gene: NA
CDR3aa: CASSFNGISAGYTF
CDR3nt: TGTGCCAGCAGTTTCAACGGGATAAGCGCTGGCTACACCTTC

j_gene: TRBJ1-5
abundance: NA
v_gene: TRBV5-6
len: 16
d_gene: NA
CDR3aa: CASSLGGASSNQPQHF
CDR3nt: TGTGCCAGCAGCTTAGGGGGGGCATCGAGCAATCAGCCCCAGCATTTT

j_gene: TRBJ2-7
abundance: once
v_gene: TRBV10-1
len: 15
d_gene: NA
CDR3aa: CASSDGTASGYEQYF
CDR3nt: TGCGCCAGCAGTGACGGGACGGCCTCGGGCTACGAGCAGTACTTC

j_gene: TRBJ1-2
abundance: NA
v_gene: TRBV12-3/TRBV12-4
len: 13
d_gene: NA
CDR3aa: CASSLQDGYGYTF
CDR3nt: TGTGCCAGCAGTTTACAAGACGGCTATGGCTACACCTTC

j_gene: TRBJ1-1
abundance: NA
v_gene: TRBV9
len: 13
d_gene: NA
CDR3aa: CASSEGGTRISSF
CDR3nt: TGTGCCAGCAGCGAAGGGGGAACCCGAATTAGTAGTTTT

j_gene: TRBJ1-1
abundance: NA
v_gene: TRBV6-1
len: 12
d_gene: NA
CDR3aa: CASSDMNTEAFF
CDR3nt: TGTGCCAGCAGTGATATGAACACTGAAGCTTTCTTT

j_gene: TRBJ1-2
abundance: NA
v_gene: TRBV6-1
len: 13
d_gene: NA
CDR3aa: CASSLTGNYGYTF
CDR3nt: TGTGCCAGCAGTTTAACAGGGAACTATGGCTACACCTTC

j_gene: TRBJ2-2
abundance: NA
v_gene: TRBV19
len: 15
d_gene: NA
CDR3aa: CASSVRDLHTGELFF
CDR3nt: TGTGCCAGTAGTGTCCGGGACTTACACACCGGGGAGCTGTTTTTT

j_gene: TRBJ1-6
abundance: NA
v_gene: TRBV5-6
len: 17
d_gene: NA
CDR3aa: CASTEGGARPYNSPLHF
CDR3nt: TGTGCCAGCACGGAGGGGGGGGCGCGCCCCTATAATTCACCCCTCCACTTT

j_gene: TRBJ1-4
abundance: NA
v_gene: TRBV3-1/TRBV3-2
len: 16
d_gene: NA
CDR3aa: CASSQDSPTSDGKLFF
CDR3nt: TGTGCCAGCAGCCAAGATTCGCCCACCTCGGACGGTAAACTGTTTTTT

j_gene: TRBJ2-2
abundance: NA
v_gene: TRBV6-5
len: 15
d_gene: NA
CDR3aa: CASSYSIMNTGELFF
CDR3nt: TGTGCCAGCAGTTACTCGATTATGAACACCGGGGAGCTGTTTTTT

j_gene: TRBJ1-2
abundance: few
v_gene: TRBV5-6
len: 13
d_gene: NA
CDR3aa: CASSLAREYGYTF
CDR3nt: TGTGCCAGCAGCTTGGCCAGAGAGTATGGCTACACCTTC

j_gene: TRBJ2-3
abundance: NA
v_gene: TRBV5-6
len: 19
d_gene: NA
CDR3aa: CASSSRLGLVQAGADTQYF
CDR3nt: TGTGCCAGCAGCTCTCGATTGGGTTTGGTTCAGGCTGGCGCAGATACGCAGTATTTT

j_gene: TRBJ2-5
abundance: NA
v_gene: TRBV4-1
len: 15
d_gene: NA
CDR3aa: CASSHGGPLVVAQYF
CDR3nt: TGCGCCAGCAGCCACGGCGGTCCCTTAGTAGTGGCCCAGTACTTC

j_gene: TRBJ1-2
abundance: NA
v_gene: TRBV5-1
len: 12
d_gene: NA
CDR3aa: CASSPEGFGYTF
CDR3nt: TGCGCCAGCAGCCCTGAGGGATTCGGCTACACCTTC

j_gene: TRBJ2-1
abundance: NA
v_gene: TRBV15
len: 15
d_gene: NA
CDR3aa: CATSQRQSSYNEQFF
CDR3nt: TGTGCCACCAGCCAAAGACAGTCCTCCTACAATGAGCAGTTCTTC

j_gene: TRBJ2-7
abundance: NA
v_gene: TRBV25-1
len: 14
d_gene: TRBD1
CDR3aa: CASEDRASSYEQYF
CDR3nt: TGTGCCAGCGAAGACAGGGCTAGCTCCTACGAGCAGTACTTC

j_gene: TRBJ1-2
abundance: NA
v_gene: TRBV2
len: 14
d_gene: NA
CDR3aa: CASSEVGRVDGYTF
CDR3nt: TGTGCCAGCAGTGAAGTGGGTAGGGTAGATGGCTACACCTTC

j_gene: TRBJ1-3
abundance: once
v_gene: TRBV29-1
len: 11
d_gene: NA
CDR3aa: CSAPFGNTIYF
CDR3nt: TGCAGCGCCCCCTTTGGAAACACCATATATTTT

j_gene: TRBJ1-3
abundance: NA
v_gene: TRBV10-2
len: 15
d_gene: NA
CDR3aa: CASSDLRGPGNTIYF
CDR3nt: TGCGCCAGCAGTGATCTCCGGGGACCTGGAAACACCATATATTTT

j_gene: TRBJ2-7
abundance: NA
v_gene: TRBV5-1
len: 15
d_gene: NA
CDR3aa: CASSSDPSITYEQYF
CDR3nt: TGCGCCAGCAGCTCGGACCCTTCCATTACCTACGAGCAGTACTTC

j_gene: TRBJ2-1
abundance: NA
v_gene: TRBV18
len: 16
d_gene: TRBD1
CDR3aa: CASSPADRDSYNEQFF
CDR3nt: TGTGCCAGCTCACCAGCGGACAGGGACTCCTACAATGAGCAGTTCTTC

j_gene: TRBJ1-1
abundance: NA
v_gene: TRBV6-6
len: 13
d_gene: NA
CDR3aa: CASSSDPLTEAFF
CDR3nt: TGTGCCAGCAGTTCCGACCCCCTCACTGAAGCTTTCTTT

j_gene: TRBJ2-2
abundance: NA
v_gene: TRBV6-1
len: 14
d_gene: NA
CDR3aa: CASREGANTGELFF
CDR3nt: TGTGCCAGCAGGGAAGGGGCGAACACCGGGGAGCTGTTTTTT

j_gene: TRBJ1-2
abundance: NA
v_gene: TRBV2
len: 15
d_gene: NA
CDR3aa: CASSPRLVVKGGYTF
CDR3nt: TGTGCCAGCAGTCCCCGCCTCGTAGTGAAGGGGGGCTACACCTTC

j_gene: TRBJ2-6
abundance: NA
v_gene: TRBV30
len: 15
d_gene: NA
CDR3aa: CAWVGSWAGANVLTF
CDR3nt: TGTGCCTGGGTGGGGTCATGGGCTGGGGCCAACGTCCTGACTTTC

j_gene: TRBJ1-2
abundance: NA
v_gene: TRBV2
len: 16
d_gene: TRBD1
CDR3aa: CASHGQGVWTNYGYTF
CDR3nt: TGTGCCAGCCATGGACAGGGGGTATGGACTAACTATGGCTACACCTTC

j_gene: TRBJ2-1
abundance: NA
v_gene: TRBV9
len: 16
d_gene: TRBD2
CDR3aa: CASSVEAGGRLGEQFF
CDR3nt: TGTGCCAGCAGCGTAGAAGCGGGGGGCCGGTTGGGTGAGCAGTTCTTC

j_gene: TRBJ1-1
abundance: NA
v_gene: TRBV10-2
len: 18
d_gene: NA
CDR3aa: CASSAIALFGVANTEAFF
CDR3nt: TGCGCCAGCAGTGCCATAGCGTTGTTCGGTGTAGCGAACACTGAAGCTTTCTTT

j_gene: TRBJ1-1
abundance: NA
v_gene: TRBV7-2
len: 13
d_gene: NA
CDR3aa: CASSLQGLTEAFF
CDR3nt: TGTGCCAGCAGCTTGCAGGGGTTGACTGAAGCTTTCTTT

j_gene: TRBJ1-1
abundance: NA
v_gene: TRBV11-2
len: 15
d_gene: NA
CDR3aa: CASTQGSGAFAEAFF
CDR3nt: TGTGCCAGCACCCAGGGGTCGGGGGCCTTTGCTGAAGCTTTCTTT

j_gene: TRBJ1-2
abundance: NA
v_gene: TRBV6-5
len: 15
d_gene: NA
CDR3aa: CASSYSAQINRGYTF
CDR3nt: TGTGCCAGCAGTTACTCGGCACAGATAAATCGTGGCTACACCTTC

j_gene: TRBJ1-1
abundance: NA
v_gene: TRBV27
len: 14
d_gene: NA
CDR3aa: CASSLSGGNTEAFF
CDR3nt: TGTGCCAGCAGTTTAAGCGGGGGGAACACTGAAGCTTTCTTT

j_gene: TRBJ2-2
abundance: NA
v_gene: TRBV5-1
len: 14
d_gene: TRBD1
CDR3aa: CASSLDRAGGELFF
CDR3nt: TGCGCCAGCAGCTTAGACAGGGCCGGCGGGGAGCTGTTTTTT

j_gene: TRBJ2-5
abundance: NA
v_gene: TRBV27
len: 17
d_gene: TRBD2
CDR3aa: CASSPSGTSGGRETQYF
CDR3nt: TGTGCCAGCAGTCCATCCGGGACTAGCGGGGGTAGAGAGACCCAGTACTTC

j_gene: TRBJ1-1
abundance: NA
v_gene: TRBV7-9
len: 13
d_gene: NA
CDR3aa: CASSLAADTEAFF
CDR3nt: TGTGCCAGCAGCTTAGCGGCAGACACTGAAGCTTTCTTT

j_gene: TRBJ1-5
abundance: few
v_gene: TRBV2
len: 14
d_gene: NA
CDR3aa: CASAKRGVYQPQHF
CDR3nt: TGTGCCAGCGCCAAACGGGGCGTTTATCAGCCCCAGCATTTT

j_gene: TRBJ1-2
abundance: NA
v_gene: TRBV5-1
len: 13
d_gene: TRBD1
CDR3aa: CASSTRTGDGYTF
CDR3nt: TGCGCCAGCAGCACTCGGACAGGGGATGGCTACACCTTC

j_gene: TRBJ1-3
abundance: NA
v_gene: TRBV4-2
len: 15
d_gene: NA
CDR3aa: CASSQDTAVGNTIYF
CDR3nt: TGTGCCAGCAGCCAAGACACCGCGGTAGGAAACACCATATATTTT

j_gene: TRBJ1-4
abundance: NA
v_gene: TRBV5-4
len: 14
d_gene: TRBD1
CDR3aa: CASSQQGASEKLFF
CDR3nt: TGTGCCAGCAGTCAACAGGGGGCGAGTGAAAAACTGTTTTTT

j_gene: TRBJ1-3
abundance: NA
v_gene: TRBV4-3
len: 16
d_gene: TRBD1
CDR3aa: CASSREGQISGNTIYF
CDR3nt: TGCGCCAGCAGCCGAGAGGGACAGATCTCTGGAAACACCATATATTTT

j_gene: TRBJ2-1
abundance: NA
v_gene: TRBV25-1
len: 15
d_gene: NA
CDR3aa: CASSPTWGSYNEQFF
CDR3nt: TGTGCCAGCAGCCCTACCTGGGGTTCCTACAATGAGCAGTTCTTC

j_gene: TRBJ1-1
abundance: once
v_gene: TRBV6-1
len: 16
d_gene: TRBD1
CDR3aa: CASSENLGQGVTEAFF
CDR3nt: TGTGCCAGCAGCGAAAATCTCGGACAGGGCGTCACTGAAGCTTTCTTT

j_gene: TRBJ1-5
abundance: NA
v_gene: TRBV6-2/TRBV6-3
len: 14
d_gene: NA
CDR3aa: CASSYSGTREPQHF
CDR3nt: TGTGCCAGCAGTTACTCAGGCACCCGGGAGCCCCAGCATTTT

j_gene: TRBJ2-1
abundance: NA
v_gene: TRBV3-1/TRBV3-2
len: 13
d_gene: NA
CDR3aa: CASSQDGYNEQFF
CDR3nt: TGTGCCAGCAGCCAAGATGGCTACAATGAGCAGTTCTTC

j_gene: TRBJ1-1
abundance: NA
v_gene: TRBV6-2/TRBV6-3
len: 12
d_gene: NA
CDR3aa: CASSYGRIEAFF
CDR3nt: TGTGCCAGCAGTTACGGGCGGATTGAAGCTTTCTTT

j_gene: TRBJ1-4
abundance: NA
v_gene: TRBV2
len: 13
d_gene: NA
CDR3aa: CASSAEDNEKLFF
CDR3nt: TGTGCCAGCAGTGCCGAGGATAATGAAAAACTGTTTTTT

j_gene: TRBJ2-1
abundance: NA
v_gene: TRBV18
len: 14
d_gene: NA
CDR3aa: CASSPAAPIYEQFF
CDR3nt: TGTGCCAGCTCCCCGGCGGCCCCCATCTATGAGCAGTTCTTC

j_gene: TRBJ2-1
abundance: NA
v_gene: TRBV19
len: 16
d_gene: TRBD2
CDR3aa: CASEGTTLSSYNEQFF
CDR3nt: TGTGCCAGCGAAGGGACTACCCTAAGCTCCTACAATGAGCAGTTCTTC

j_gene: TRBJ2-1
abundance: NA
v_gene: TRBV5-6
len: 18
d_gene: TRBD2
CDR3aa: CASSLLWGSGGTGNEQFF
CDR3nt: TGTGCCAGCAGCTTGCTCTGGGGGAGCGGGGGGACGGGCAATGAGCAGTTCTTC